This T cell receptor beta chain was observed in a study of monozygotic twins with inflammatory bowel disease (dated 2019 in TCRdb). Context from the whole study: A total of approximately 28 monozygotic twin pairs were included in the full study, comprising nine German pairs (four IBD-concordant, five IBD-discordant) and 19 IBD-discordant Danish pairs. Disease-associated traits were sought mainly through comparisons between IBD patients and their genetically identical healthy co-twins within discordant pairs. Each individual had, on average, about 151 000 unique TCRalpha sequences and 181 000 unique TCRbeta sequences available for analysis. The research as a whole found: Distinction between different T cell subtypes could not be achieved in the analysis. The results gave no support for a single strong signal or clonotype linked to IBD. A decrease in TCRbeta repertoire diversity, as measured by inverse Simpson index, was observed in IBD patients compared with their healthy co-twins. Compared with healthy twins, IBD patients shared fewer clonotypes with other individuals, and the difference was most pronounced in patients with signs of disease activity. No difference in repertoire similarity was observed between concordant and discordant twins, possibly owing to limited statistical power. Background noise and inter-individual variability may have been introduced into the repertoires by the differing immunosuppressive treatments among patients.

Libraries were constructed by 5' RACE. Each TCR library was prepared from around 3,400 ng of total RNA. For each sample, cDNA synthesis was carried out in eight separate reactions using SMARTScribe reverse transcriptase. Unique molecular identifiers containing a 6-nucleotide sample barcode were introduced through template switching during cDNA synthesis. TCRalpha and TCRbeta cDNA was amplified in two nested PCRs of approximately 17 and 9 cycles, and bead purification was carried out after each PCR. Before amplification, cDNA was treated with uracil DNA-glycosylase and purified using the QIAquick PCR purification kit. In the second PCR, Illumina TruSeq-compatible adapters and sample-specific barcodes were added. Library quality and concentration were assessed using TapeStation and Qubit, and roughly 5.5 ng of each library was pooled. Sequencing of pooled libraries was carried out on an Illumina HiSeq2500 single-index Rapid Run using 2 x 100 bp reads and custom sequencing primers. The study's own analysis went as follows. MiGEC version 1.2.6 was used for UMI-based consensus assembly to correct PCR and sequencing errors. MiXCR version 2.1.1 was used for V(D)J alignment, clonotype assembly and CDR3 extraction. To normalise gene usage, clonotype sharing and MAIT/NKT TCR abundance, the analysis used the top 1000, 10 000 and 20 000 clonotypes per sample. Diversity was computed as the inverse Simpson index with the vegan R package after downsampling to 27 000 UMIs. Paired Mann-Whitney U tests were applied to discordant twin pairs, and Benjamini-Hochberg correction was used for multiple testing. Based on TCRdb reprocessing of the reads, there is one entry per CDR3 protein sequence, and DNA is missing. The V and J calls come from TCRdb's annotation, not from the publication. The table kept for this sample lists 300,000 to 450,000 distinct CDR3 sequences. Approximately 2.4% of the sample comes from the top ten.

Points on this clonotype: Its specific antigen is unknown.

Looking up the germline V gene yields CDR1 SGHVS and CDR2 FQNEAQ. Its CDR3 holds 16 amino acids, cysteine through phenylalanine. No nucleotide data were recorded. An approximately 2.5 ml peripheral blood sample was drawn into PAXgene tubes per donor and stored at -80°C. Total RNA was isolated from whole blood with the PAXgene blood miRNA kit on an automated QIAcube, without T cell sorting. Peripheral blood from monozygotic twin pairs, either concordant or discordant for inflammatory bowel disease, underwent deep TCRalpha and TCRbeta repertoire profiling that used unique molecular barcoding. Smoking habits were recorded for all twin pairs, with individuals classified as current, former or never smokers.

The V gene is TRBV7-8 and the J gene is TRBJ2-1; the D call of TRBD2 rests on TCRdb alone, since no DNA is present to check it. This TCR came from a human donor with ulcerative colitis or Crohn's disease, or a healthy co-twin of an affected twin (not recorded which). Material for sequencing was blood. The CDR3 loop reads CASSLRLAGVYNEQFF. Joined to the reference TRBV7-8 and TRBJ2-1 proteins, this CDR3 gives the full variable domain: GAGVSQSPRYKVAKRGQDVALRCDPISGHVSLFWYQQALGQGPEFLTYFQNEAQLDKSGLPSDRFFAERPEGSVSTLKIQRTQQEDSAVYLCASSLRLAGVYNEQFFGPGTRLTVL.